This T cell receptor (beta chain) derives from a study of CD8 T cells in ankylosing spondylitis. Overall study findings and caveats: According to the report, clones linked to the disease were significantly enriched in matched synovial fluid samples taken from ankylosing spondylitis patients. Ankylosing spondylitis blood appeared to be characterized by a TCR beta motif of about 8 highly homologous variants. Earlier reports found some motif variants in synovial fluid and blood in reactive arthritis.

Making use of molecular barcodes, quantitative 5'-RACE generated TCR beta libraries. TCRdb re-analysed the 5' RACE reads in MiXCR, keeping a single row per CDR3 protein. In the table there are about 160,000 distinct CDR3 sequences, around 19% of which are singletons. The germline V and J ends were trimmed by 0 bases and 5 bases, with 10 bases remaining between them. CDR3 size: 13 residues. CDR1 and CDR2 (germline): GTSNPN, SVGIG (reference sequence). For this clonotype: The antigen remains unidentified.

The sample consisted of blood, either unsorted or a sorted T cell fraction (not recorded which). The receptor comes from a male donor with ankylosing spondylitis or in good health (not recorded which). The genes are TRBV30 and TRBJ1-1; D remains unclear. Here the CDR3 DNA reads TGTGCCTGGAGTGTACGGCCCGGAACTGAAGCTTTCTTT. This gives the protein CAWSVRPGTEAFF.